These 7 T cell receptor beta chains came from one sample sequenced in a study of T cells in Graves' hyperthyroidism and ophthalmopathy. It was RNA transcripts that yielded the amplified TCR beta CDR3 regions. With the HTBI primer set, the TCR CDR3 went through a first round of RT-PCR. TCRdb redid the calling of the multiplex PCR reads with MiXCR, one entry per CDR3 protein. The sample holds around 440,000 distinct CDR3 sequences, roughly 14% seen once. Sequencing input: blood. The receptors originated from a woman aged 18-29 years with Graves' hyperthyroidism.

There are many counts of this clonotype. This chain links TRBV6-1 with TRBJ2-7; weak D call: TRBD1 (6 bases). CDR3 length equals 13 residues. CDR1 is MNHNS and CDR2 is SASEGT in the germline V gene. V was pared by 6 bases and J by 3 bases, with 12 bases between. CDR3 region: CASSPGQIYEQYF. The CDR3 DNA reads TGTGCCAGCAGCCCGGGACAAATCTACGAGCAGTACTTC.

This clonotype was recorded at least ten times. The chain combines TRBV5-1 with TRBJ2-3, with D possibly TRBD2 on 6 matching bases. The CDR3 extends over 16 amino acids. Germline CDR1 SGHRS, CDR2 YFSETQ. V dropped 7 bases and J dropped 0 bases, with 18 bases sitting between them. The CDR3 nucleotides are TGCGCCAGCCTGGGCGGGAAGACATCTAGCACAGATACGCAGTATTTT. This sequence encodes CASLGGKTSSTDTQYF.

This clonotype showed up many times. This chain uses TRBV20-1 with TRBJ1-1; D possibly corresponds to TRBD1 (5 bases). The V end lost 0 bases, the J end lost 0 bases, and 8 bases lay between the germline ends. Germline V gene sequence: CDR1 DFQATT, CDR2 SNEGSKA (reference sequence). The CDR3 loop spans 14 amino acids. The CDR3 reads CSARDDSLNTEAFF. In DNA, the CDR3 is TGCAGTGCTAGAGATGACAGCTTGAACACTGAAGCTTTCTTT.

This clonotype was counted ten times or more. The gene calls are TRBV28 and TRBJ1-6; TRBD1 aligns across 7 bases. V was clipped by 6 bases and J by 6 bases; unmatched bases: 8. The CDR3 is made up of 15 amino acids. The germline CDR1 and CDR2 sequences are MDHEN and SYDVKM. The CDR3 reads CASSQTRQGNSPLHF. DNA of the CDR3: TGTGCCAGCAGCCAAACACGACAGGGTAATTCACCCCTCCACTTT.

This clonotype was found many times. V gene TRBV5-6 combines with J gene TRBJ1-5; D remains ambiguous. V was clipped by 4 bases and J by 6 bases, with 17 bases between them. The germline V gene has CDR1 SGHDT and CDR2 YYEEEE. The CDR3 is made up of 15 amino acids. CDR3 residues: CASSPRGGVVQPQHF. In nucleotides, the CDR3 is TGTGCCAGCAGCCCCCGCGGTGGGGTGGTTCAGCCCCAGCATTTT.

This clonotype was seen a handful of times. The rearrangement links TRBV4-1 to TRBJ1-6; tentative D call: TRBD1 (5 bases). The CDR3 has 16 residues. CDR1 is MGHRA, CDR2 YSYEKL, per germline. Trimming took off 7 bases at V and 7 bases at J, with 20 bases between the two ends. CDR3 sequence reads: CASTLLGTFGNSPLHF. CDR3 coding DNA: TGCGCCAGCACGTTGCTAGGGACCTTTGGGAATTCACCCCTCCACTTT.

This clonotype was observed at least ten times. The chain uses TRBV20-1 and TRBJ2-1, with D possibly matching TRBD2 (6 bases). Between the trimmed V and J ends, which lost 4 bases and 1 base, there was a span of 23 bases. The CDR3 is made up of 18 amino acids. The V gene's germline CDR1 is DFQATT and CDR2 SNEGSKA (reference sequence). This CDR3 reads CSANSGGARLLSYNEQFF. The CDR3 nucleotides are TGCAGTGCTAATAGTGGCGGGGCTCGACTCTTATCCTACAATGAGCAGTTCTTC.